Below, 15 T cell receptor beta chains from the same sample are listed, as sequenced in a study of shared clonotypes between healthy human individuals. TCRdb keeps only in-frame clones here, not all; method: immunoSEQ multiplex PCR. The repertoire consists of millions of clones, with roughly 91% occurring once and the leading ten covering roughly 1.8%. Naive CD8 cells were CD45RO-negative, positively selected for CCR7, excluding terminally differentiated effector memory CD45RA+ cells. The specimen sequenced was naive CD8+ T cells from PBMCs. Receptors originate from a man aged 18 to 29 in good health. Some clones in this sample may be carry-over from other donors' samples.

V is TRBV5-6 and J is TRBJ2-2; D could derive from TRBD1 or TRBD2 (5 bases each). CDR1 and CDR2 from the germline V gene are SGHDT and YYEEEE. V lost 0 bases to trimming and J lost 6 bases, with 9 bases between them. There are 14 residues in the CDR3. The CDR3 sequence: CASSLGGVAGELFF. The CDR3 region has the DNA TGTGCCAGCAGCTTGGGAGGGGTGGCCGGGGAGCTGTTTTTT.

This sequence joins TRBV6-5 and TRBJ2-1; D is ambiguous. Germline V CDR1 and CDR2: MNHEY, SVGAGI. This CDR3 contains 16 residues. V was trimmed by 0 bases and J by 2 bases, leaving 11 bases between them. This CDR3 reads CASSYSRWIAYNEQFF. Written as DNA, the CDR3 is TGTGCCAGCAGTTACTCGCGGTGGATTGCCTACAATGAGCAGTTCTTC.

J is TRBJ2-1 and V is TRBV7-9; no firm D call. The CDR3 runs to 17 residues. Between the trimmed V and J ends, which lost 2 bases and 8 bases, there was a span of 22 bases. CDR1 is SEHNR, CDR2 FQNEAQ, per germline (reference sequence). CDR3 protein: CASSLPYVGTTIYEQFF. The CDR3 DNA sequence: TGTGCCAGCAGCTTACCCTATGTCGGAACTACCATCTATGAGCAGTTCTTC. The variable domain in full, with the rest retrieved from reference TRBV7-9 and TRBJ2-1, is DTGVSQNPRHKITKRGQNVTFRCDPISEHNRLYWYRQTLGQGPEFLTYFQNEAQLEKSRLLSDRFSAERPKGSFSTLEIQRTEQGDSAMYLCASSLPYVGTTIYEQFFGPGTRLTVL.

The chain recombines TRBV28 with TRBJ2-7; D not resolved. Trimming took off 2 bases at V and 5 bases at J, with 10 bases between the two ends. Germline V gene data show CDR1 as MDHEN and CDR2 as SYDVKM. The CDR3 loop spans 13 amino acids. The CDR3 DNA is TGTGCCAGCAGTTTAAGTAGGGTCCACGAGCAGTACTTC. As protein: CASSLSRVHEQYF.

This clone was detected only once. The V and J genes are TRBV27 and TRBJ1-5, with unresolved D. The CDR3 loop spans 13 amino acids. In germline, CDR1 is MNHEY, CDR2 SMNVEV (reference sequence). V lost 4 bases and J 4 bases, leaving 8 bases between the germline ends. Here the CDR3 DNA reads TGTGCCAGCAGTTGGTACAGAAATCAGCCCCAGCATTTT. As protein: CASSWYRNQPQHF.

This CDR3 is CASSQATGTPYEQYF. In DNA, the CDR3 is TGCGCCAGCAGCCAGGCCACAGGGACCCCCTACGAGCAGTACTTC. The rearrangement uses TRBV4-3 and TRBJ2-7; weak D call: TRBD1 (6 bases). This CDR3 contains 15 residues. Germline-derived CDR1 and CDR2 are LGHNA and YSLEER. V dropped 3 bases and J dropped 2 bases, with 14 bases sitting between them.

The V and J genes are TRBV4-1 and TRBJ1-4; no clear D gene. CDR3 size: 16 residues. Trimming pared 0 bases from V and 0 bases from J, leaving 8 bases between. Germline V lookup: CDR1 MGHRA, CDR2 YSYEKL. The CDR3, as DNA: TGCGCCAGCAGCCAAGACAAAGAGGCAACTAATGAAAAACTGTTTTTT. Encoded protein: CASSQDKEATNEKLFF.

The V and J genes are TRBV27 and TRBJ2-1; TRBD2 agrees at 7 bases. The CDR3 spans 16 residues. V trimming: 2 bases; J trimming: 0 bases; junction bases outside the gene matches: 4. Germline assignment: CDR1 MNHEY and CDR2 SMNVEV (reference sequence). The DNA for the CDR3 is TGTGCCAGCAGTTTAGCGGGAGCGCTCTCCTACAATGAGCAGTTCTTC. Amino acids: CASSLAGALSYNEQFF.

This clone was seen once. The rearrangement uses TRBV4-1 and TRBJ2-7; D remains unclear. The germline V gene encodes CDR1 MGHRA and CDR2 YSYEKL. Trimming shortened V by 4 bases and J by 7 bases, and 11 bases separated the two germline ends. The CDR3 sequence is 12 residues long. Here the CDR3 reads CASSRPFEEQYF. DNA of the CDR3: TGCGCCAGCAGCCGGCCTTTCGAAGAGCAGTACTTC.

As regards this clone: This CDR3 is also generated by other DNA sequences in the sample. The J gene is TRBJ2-6, the V gene TRBV4-3; D is unclear. V lost 4 bases to trimming and J lost 2 bases, with 6 bases between them. From germline, CDR1 is LGHNA and CDR2 YSLEER. This CDR3 comprises 14 residues. The CDR3, as DNA: TGCGCCAGCAGCCCAGGAACTGGGGCCAACGTCCTGACTTTC. Translated, it gives CASSPGTGANVLTF.

This chain links TRBV7-3 with TRBJ1-2; D ambiguous. The ends were cut back, 3 bases at V and 3 bases at J, with 17 bases in the middle. The CDR3 is made up of 16 amino acids. Germline assignment: CDR1 SGHTA and CDR2 FQGTGA. The CDR3 loop is CASSFIRGGKDYGYTF. CDR3 in DNA: TGTGCCAGCAGCTTCATCCGGGGAGGGAAGGACTATGGCTACACCTTC. The full variable domain, its missing parts supplied by reference TRBV7-3 and TRBJ1-2, is GAGVSQTPSNKVTEKGKYVELRCDPISGHTALYWYRQSLGQGPEFLIYFQGTGAADDSGLPNDRFFAVRPEGSVSTLKIQRTERGDSAVYLCASSFIRGGKDYGYTFGSGTRLTVV.

The chain combines TRBV9 with TRBJ2-2, with 8 bases matching TRBD1. CDR1 is SGDLS, CDR2 YYNGEE, per germline. J lost 5 bases, V lost 10 bases, and 7 bases had no gene match. The CDR3 is made up of 13 amino acids. The CDR3 spells CAGQGAETGELFF. In nucleotides, the CDR3 is TGTGCCGGCCAGGGGGCAGAGACCGGGGAGCTGTTTTTT.

The table lists this clone with a few counts. The chain uses TRBV9 and TRBJ1-1, with 10 nucleotides matching TRBD1. From germline, CDR1 is SGDLS and CDR2 YYNGEE. The CDR3 covers 12 residues. Losses at the gene ends were 3 bases for V and 10 bases for J; bases not matched to a gene: 3. Here the CDR3 reads CASSAGTGVAFF. In DNA form, the CDR3 reads TGTGCCAGCAGCGCGGGGACAGGGGTAGCTTTCTTT.

The chain joins TRBV9 to TRBJ1-1; 8 bases fit TRBD1. Germline V gene sequence: CDR1 SGDLS, CDR2 YYNGEE. There are 13 residues in the CDR3. The V gene end was trimmed by 6 bases and the J gene end by 1 base; junction bases not matched to a gene: 2. In DNA, the CDR3 is TGTGCCAGCAACACAGGGGGGAACACTGAAGCTTTCTTT. Protein: CASNTGGNTEAFF.

About this clone: The same CDR3 is also encoded by other DNA sequences in this sample. The rearrangement links TRBV28 to TRBJ1-2; D is unclear. CDR3 length: 11 amino acids. CDR1 is MDHEN, CDR2 SYDVKM, per germline. Trimming took 5 bases from V and 3 from J, leaving 4 bases between them. The CDR3 loop reads CASSGDYGYTF. The CDR3 DNA follows: TGTGCCAGCAGTGGGGACTATGGCTACACCTTC.